Listed here are 10 T cell receptor beta chains from one sample, sequenced in a study of cytomegalovirus exposure and HLA in healthy donors. Amplification used 60 Vbeta primers and 13 Jbeta primers. This table comes from immunoSEQ multiplex PCR, and its TCRdb copy is limited to in-frame clones, with some not included. This sample has 90,000 to 140,000 clones, with around 72% found just once. The sample was PBMCs. The receptor set was obtained from a male donor in good health and CMV-seronegative.

V and J are TRBV11-3 and TRBJ1-1; D is undetermined. The CDR3 covers 15 residues. Germline V CDR1 and CDR2: SGHNT, YENEEA. Trimming cost V 5 bases and J 1 base, with 14 bases left between them. The CDR3 region is CASSPDIARNTEAFF. The CDR3 DNA reads as TGTGCCAGCAGCCCCGACATCGCGAGGAACACTGAAGCTTTCTTT. The variable domain in full, with the rest retrieved from reference TRBV11-3 and TRBJ1-1, is EAGVVQSPRYKIIEKKQPVAFWCNPISGHNTLYWYLQNLGQGPELLIRYENEEAVDDSQLPKDRFSAERLKGVDSTLKIQPAELGDSAVYLCASSPDIARNTEAFFGQGTRLTVV.

The V call is TRBV7-9, the J call TRBJ1-3, with unresolved D. CDR3 length: 14 amino acids. The V gene's germline CDR1 is SEHNR and CDR2 FQNEAQ (reference sequence). V was shortened by 5 bases and J by 0 bases, with 8 bases between the two germline ends. The CDR3 DNA reads TGTGCCAGCAGCCTGACAATCTCTGGAAACACCATATATTTT. The encoded protein is CASSLTISGNTIYF.

CDR3 sequence: CASSLQGQTTGGYTF. The CDR3, as DNA: TGTGCCAGCAGCTTACAGGGACAGACCACGGGTGGCTACACCTTC. The J gene is TRBJ1-2, the V gene TRBV6-4, with 7 bases matching TRBD1. This CDR3 contains 15 residues. Germline CDR1 MRHNA, CDR2 SNTAGT. Losses at the gene ends were 6 bases for V and 7 bases for J; bases not matched to a gene: 14.

This clone appeared a single time. V usage is TRBV5-4 and J usage is TRBJ2-2, with 8 bases matching TRBD1. Germline V gene data show CDR1 as SGHNT and CDR2 as YYREEE (reference sequence). This CDR3 region has 16 residues. With 4 bases clipped from V and 0 bases from J, the junction kept 5 bases outside the gene matches. CDR3 coding DNA: TGTGCCAGCAGCCCTATACAGGGGGCGAACACCGGGGAGCTGTTTTTT. It translates to CASSPIQGANTGELFF.

This rearrangement joins TRBV7-2 to TRBJ2-2; D possibly corresponds to TRBD2 (6 bases). Germline CDR1 reads SGHTA; CDR2 reads FQGNSA. The CDR3 has 14 residues. The germline V and J ends were trimmed by 10 bases and 2 bases, with 14 bases remaining between them. CDR3 residues: CATDSGTNTGELFF. In nucleotides, the CDR3 is TGTGCCACCGATAGCGGAACTAACACCGGGGAGCTGTTTTTT.

The chain uses TRBV5-1 and TRBJ1-3; D may be TRBD1 (5 bases). V was cut by 2 bases and J by 7 bases, with 13 bases left in between. CDR1 is SGHRS and CDR2 is YFSETQ in the germline V gene. The length of the CDR3 is 14 residues. The CDR3 DNA sequence: TGCGCCAGCAGCTTCGGGGGGGAGCCGAACACCATATATTTT. Translation gives CASSFGGEPNTIYF. Full variable domain (rest looked up from reference TRBV5-1 and TRBJ1-3): KAGVTQTPRYLIKTRGQQVTLSCSPISGHRSVSWYQQTPGQGLQFLFEYFSETQRNKGNFPGRFSGRQFSNSRSEMNVSTLELGDSALYLCASSFGGEPNTIYFGEGSWLTVV.

The chain uses TRBV27 and TRBJ2-2; 8 bases agree with TRBD1. The CDR3 consists of 16 residues. Trimming at V came to 8 bases and at J to 4 bases, leaving 12 bases not matched to a gene. CDR1 MNHEY and CDR2 SMNVEV come from the germline V gene (reference sequence). The CDR3 loop reads CASSPLGQVPTGELFF. CDR3 sequence (DNA): TGTGCCAGCTCCCCGCTGGGACAGGTACCCACCGGGGAGCTGTTTTTT.

The gene calls are TRBV7-9 and TRBJ2-2; 8 bases are shared with TRBD1. V was pared by 4 bases and J by 3 bases, with 4 bases of the junction left unmatched. The germline V gene has CDR1 SEHNR and CDR2 FQNEAQ (reference sequence). The CDR3 has 15 amino acids. CDR3 amino acids: CASSYGQGHTGELFF. As DNA, the CDR3 is TGTGCCAGCAGCTACGGACAGGGTCACACCGGGGAGCTGTTTTTT.

The chain employs TRBV9 and TRBJ1-3; a possible D gene is TRBD1 (5 bases). The CDR3 runs 16 residues. Germline-derived CDR1 and CDR2 are SGDLS and YYNGEE. The V gene lost 4 bases and the J gene lost 0 bases, with 14 bases spanning the gap. The CDR3 here is CASSISQGISGNTIYF. The CDR3 DNA is TGTGCCAGCAGCATTTCTCAGGGCATCTCTGGAAACACCATATATTTT.

V usage is TRBV2 and J usage is TRBJ1-5; TRBD1 agrees at 8 bases. The CDR3 is 15 residues long. The germline V gene encodes CDR1 SNHLY and CDR2 FYNNEI. With 6 bases clipped from V and 4 bases from J, the junction kept 8 bases outside the gene matches. This CDR3 is CASSSDRGLNQPQHF. Written as DNA, the CDR3 is TGTGCCAGCAGCAGCGACAGGGGTCTTAATCAGCCCCAGCATTTT.